This T cell receptor beta chain was identified in a study of T cells in Graves' hyperthyroidism and ophthalmopathy. Whole-study context: Before any treatment, at initial diagnosis, peripheral blood was collected.

The J segment lost 10 bases and the V segment lost 7 bases, leaving 8 bases of the junction unmatched. From germline, CDR1 is SNHLY and CDR2 FYNNEI. There are 14 residues in the CDR3. Amplified TCR beta CDR3 regions came from RNA transcripts. HTBI primers were employed in a first-round RT-PCR of the TCR CDR3. TCRdb called the multiplex PCR reads again in MiXCR, with one record for every CDR3 protein. The data contain some 300,000 distinct CDR3 sequences, roughly a fifth of them singletons. Ophthalmopathy cases met thresholds of Clinical Activity Score at least 3, NOSPECS grade at least 4 and duration under 3 months.

The sample consisted of blood. The chain is built from TRBV2 and TRBJ1-6; TRBD1 agrees at 9 bases. The TCR originated in a man aged 50 to 59 with Graves' ophthalmopathy. The CDR3 here is CASNAGTGMSPLHF. As DNA, the CDR3 is TGTGCCAGCAATGCCGGGACAGGGATGTCACCCCTCCACTTT.